This T cell receptor beta chain was profiled in a study of control samples from healthy donors and cancer patients. Trimming removed 6 bases at V and 4 bases at J, with 12 bases between. There are 14 residues in the CDR3. Germline assignment: CDR1 ENHRY and CDR2 SYGVKD. Assay: immunoSEQ multiplex PCR; the TCRdb copy retains only in-frame clones and omits some. Of over 100,000 clones in the sample, more than 90% were seen once. This sequence joins TRBV10-3 and TRBJ2-2; D is uncertain. Sequencing used blood. The origin of this receptor is a man younger than 35 in good health. The CDR3 nucleotides read TGTGCCATCAGCCGCTCCTCGAGCACCGGGGAGCTGTTTTTT. This translates into CAISRSSSTGELFF.